The T cell receptor (beta chain) described here comes from a study of T cell responses to AZD1222 COVID-19 vaccine. Study observations and caveats: Repertoires were sampled only after the peak T cell response.

Only in-frame clones appear in the TCRdb table, and some are missing; sequencing was by immunoSEQ multiplex PCR. The sample gives 65,000 to 85,000 clones, 80% to 90% of which show up once; 8.5% to 12% is in the top ten. The table lists this clone with a count of one. Its antigen is currently unknown. Germline V gene sequence: CDR1 SEHNR, CDR2 FQNEAQ (reference sequence). V lost 5 bases to trimming and J lost 1 base; unmatched junction nucleotides: 6. The CDR3 totals 16 residues. The sequencing here drew on peripheral blood, taken 28 days after the second AZD1222 dose. The V and J genes are TRBV7-9 and TRBJ2-3; 10 positions agree with TRBD2. This clonotype originated in an adult who received the AZD1222 COVID-19 vaccine. The DNA of the CDR3 is TGTGCCAGCAGCCCTATTAGCGGGGGGCGCACAGATACGCAGTATTTT. Translating it yields CASSPISGGRTDTQYF.